The TCR beta chain described here comes from a study of blood T cell repertoires in COVID-19. For the study at large: The samples span acute and convalescent COVID-19 from the United States, Italy and Spain. PBMCs, B-cell-depleted T cells, or T cells were the source of the cDNA or gDNA that made up the material.

The germline gives CDR1 SGHVS, CDR2 FQNEAQ. V dropped 6 bases and J dropped 3; count of bases not matched to a gene: 5. The CDR3 totals 14 residues. Authors' methods: From reference gene primer amplification, estimates of nucleated cell counts were derived. Produced via immunoSEQ multiplex PCR; TCRdb's table is partial and in-frame only. V and J calls and clone size follow that table, whereas D and trimming were derived from the DNA. The sample has about 59,000 clones, more than 75% seen once; the top ten hold 5.5% to 7.5%. V gene TRBV7-8 combines with J gene TRBJ2-1, with 7 bases that match TRBD1. The sequence was collected from a man aged 55 to 70 with acute or convalescent COVID-19. The sequencing input was peripheral blood. The CDR3 nucleotides are TGTGCCAGCAGTACGACAGGGATCTACAATGAGCAGTTCTTC. This gives the protein CASSTTGIYNEQFF.